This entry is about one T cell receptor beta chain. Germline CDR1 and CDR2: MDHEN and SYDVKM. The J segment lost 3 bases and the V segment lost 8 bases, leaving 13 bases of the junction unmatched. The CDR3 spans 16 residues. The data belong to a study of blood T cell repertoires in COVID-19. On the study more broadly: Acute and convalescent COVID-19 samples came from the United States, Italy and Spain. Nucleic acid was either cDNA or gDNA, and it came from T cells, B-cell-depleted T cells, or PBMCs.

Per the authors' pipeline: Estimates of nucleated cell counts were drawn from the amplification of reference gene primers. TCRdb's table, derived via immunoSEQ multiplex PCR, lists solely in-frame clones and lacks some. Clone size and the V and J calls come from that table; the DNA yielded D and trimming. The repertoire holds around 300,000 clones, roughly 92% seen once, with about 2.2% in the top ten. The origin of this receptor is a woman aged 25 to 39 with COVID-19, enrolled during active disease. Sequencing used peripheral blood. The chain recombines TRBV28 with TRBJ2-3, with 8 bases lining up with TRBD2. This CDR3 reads CASFTTPGLGTDTQYF. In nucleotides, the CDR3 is TGTGCCAGCTTTACTACCCCGGGACTAGGGACAGATACGCAGTATTTT.